A selection of T cell receptor beta chains follows, all from one sample in a study of OX40 agonist ivuxolimab in advanced cancers. The assay was immunoSEQ multiplex PCR, and TCRdb's table has in-frame clones only and misses some. The sample holds roughly 15,000 clones, approximately 93% seen once. Source: CD4+ or CD8+ T cells sorted from blood, taken in a trial of the OX40 agonist ivuxolimab. The receptors stem from an adult with an advanced solid tumor such as melanoma, head and neck, liver or kidney cancer. Each CDR3 is given with its conserved first and last residue. D genes are given only for firm matches. Where a row states a size, it is once, few, many or the class of an expanded clone; other rows omit it.

abundance: once; j_gene: TRBJ2-7; d_gene: TRBD1; v_gene: TRBV7-6; len: 13; CDR3aa: CASSTGQAMEQYF; CDR3nt: TGTGCCAGCAGCACTGGACAGGCTATGGAGCAGTACTTC
abundance: .; j_gene: TRBJ2-1; d_gene: .; v_gene: TRBV7-3; len: 14; CDR3aa: CASSLTSTDNEQFF; CDR3nt: TGTGCCAGCAGCTTAACGTCCACAGACAATGAGCAGTTCTTC
abundance: .; j_gene: TRBJ2-7; d_gene: TRBD1; v_gene: TRBV6-5; len: 14; CDR3aa: CASRGTGGSYEQYF; CDR3nt: TGTGCCAGCCGAGGGACAGGGGGCTCGTACGAGCAGTACTTC
abundance: .; j_gene: TRBJ2-5; d_gene: TRBD1; v_gene: TRBV10-2; len: 16; CDR3aa: CASSDLQDRSQETQYF; CDR3nt: TGCGCCAGCAGTGACCTCCAGGACAGGAGCCAAGAGACCCAGTACTTC
abundance: .; j_gene: TRBJ2-1; d_gene: .; v_gene: TRBV7-3; len: 11; CDR3aa: CASSSNNEQFF; CDR3nt: TGTGCCAGCAGCTCCAACAATGAGCAGTTCTTC
abundance: .; j_gene: TRBJ2-7; d_gene: .; v_gene: TRBV27; len: 14; CDR3aa: CASSLGAAVYEQYF; CDR3nt: TGTGCCAGCAGTCTCGGAGCGGCCGTCTACGAGCAGTACTTC
abundance: few; j_gene: TRBJ1-1; d_gene: .; v_gene: TRBV2; len: 12; CDR3aa: CASSWMNTEAFF; CDR3nt: TGTGCCAGCAGTTGGATGAACACTGAAGCTTTCTTT
abundance: .; j_gene: TRBJ2-7; d_gene: .; v_gene: TRBV6-5; len: 12; CDR3aa: CASSYAGGDQYF; CDR3nt: TGTGCCAGCAGTTACGCAGGGGGGGATCAGTACTTC
abundance: .; j_gene: TRBJ2-1; d_gene: TRBD1; v_gene: TRBV11-2; len: 16; CDR3aa: CASSFERTGRYNEQFF; CDR3nt: TGTGCCAGCAGCTTTGAGAGGACAGGACGCTACAATGAGCAGTTCTTC
abundance: .; j_gene: TRBJ2-2; d_gene: .; v_gene: TRBV28; len: 14; CDR3aa: CASSPTVNTGELFF; CDR3nt: TGTGCCAGCAGTCCTACAGTGAACACCGGGGAGCTGTTTTTT
abundance: .; j_gene: TRBJ1-1; d_gene: .; v_gene: TRBV27; len: 14; CDR3aa: CASSSLLGATEAFF; CDR3nt: TGTGCCAGCAGTTCTCTTCTAGGTGCTACTGAAGCTTTCTTT
abundance: .; j_gene: TRBJ1-2; d_gene: TRBD1; v_gene: TRBV28; len: 14; CDR3aa: CASSRQGPLPGYTF; CDR3nt: TGTGCCAGCAGTAGACAGGGGCCCCTACCTGGCTACACCTTC
abundance: once; j_gene: TRBJ2-3; d_gene: TRBD1; v_gene: TRBV30; len: 15; CDR3aa: CAWSLAGGSTDTQYF; CDR3nt: TGTGCCTGGAGTCTCGCAGGGGGTTCCACAGATACGCAGTATTTT
abundance: once; j_gene: TRBJ2-1; d_gene: TRBD2; v_gene: TRBV25-1; len: 13; CDR3aa: CAISAGGPNEQFF; CDR3nt: TGTGCCATCTCTGCGGGAGGGCCTAATGAGCAGTTCTTC
abundance: .; j_gene: TRBJ1-5; d_gene: TRBD1; v_gene: TRBV19; len: 16; CDR3aa: CASSMGQGESNQPQHF; CDR3nt: TGTGCCAGTAGTATGGGACAGGGAGAGAGCAATCAGCCCCAGCATTTT
abundance: .; j_gene: TRBJ2-2; d_gene: TRBD1; v_gene: TRBV4-3; len: 16; CDR3aa: CASSPGQGAFIGELFF; CDR3nt: TGCGCCAGCAGCCCAGGACAGGGGGCGTTTATCGGGGAGCTGTTTTTT